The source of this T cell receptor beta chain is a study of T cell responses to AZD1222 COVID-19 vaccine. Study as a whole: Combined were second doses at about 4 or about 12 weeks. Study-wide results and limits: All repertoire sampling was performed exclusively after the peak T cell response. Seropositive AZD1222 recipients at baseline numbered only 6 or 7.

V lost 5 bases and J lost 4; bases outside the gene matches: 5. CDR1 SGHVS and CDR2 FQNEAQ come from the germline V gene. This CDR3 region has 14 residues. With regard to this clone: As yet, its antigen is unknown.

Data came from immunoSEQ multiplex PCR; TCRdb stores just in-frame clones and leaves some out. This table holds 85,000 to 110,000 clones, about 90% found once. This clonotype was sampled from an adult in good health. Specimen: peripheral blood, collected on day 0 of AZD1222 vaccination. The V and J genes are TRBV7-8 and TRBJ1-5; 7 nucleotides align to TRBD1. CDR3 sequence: CASSEYRGNQPQHF. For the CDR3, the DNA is TGTGCCAGCAGCGAATACAGGGGTAATCAGCCCCAGCATTTT.